The present T cell receptor (beta chain) was sequenced within a study of vaccination and CD4 T cells after COVID-19. Treatment denoted: approximately 9-day PBMC culture with coronavirus spike peptide pools or control peptides (ViraFEST assay). Ahead of the COVID-19 pandemic (2011-2018), the CD4+ T cells of the unexposed donor were collected. Germline assignment: CDR1 DFQATT and CDR2 SNEGSKA (reference sequence). This CDR3 comprises 14 residues. V was trimmed by 2 bases and J by 5 bases, leaving 13 bases between them. This clonotype was counted only a few times. Its specificity is not known. The Oncomine TCR Beta short-read assay generated sequence data from the DNA of cultured CD4+ T cells. Investigators isolated genomic DNA from cultured CD4+ T cells. TCRdb processed the PCR reads anew with MiXCR; each CDR3 protein has one entry. The data show several thousand distinct CDR3 sequences, with roughly two fifths seen just once and about an eighth held by the top ten.

The sequencing input was CD4+ T cells from blood, cultured in vitro. This chain links TRBV20-1 with TRBJ1-5, with D possibly matching TRBD1 (6 bases). The sequence came from a human donor in good health. CDR3 sequence: CSARTTGLDQPQHF. CDR3 nucleotides: TGCAGTGCTAGAACGACAGGTCTCGATCAGCCCCAGCATTTT.